Sequencing of this T cell receptor beta chain was carried out in a study of radiation and T cells in renal cell carcinoma (dated by TCRdb to 2020 to 2022). Broadly, across the study: Samples were obtained from a clinical trial, in which 15 Gy stereotactic body radiation therapy was delivered to primary renal cell carcinomas and nephrectomy was performed 4 weeks later. In total, about 53 samples, comprising 25 or so tumors and some 27 peripheral blood samples, were subjected to TCR beta sequencing. Across all 50 or so samples, several million unique CDR3 nucleotide sequences encoding about 2.7 million unique CDR3 amino acid sequences were identified. Study-wide findings and limitations: An increase in top tumor clonotypes in blood was observed from baseline to 2 weeks post-radiation, followed by contraction by 4 weeks, which was taken to suggest transient expansion of tumor-resident clones. Dynamics of the blood repertoire were not tracked past 4 weeks after treatment. Because pretreatment tumor biopsies were not available, the study could not determine whether clonotypes were already present within the tumor at baseline. Because the trial had a single-armed design, the trial could not examine how radiation dose or scheduling affected the TCR repertoire.

Following the manufacturer's recommendations, the immunoSEQ kit was used to generate TCR beta libraries from genomic DNA. For library preparation, a first multiplex PCR was performed with proprietary primers, followed by a second PCR in which unique barcodes were added, and bead cleanups were performed after each round. A kit-provided positive control reaction and a negative control reaction were included in every sample batch. The final libraries were assessed on an Agilent 4200 TapeStation D1000 ScreenTape, pooled by volume, and quantified by qPCR. Sequencing was performed on an Illumina NextSeq500 using a MidOutput 150-cycle cartridge, with 156 Read1 cycles, 15 Index1 cycles, and the kit custom primers. The pooled library was loaded at approximately 1.1 pM with a roughly 22% PhiX control spike-in. The paper's processing steps were these. The vendor-processed data were analyzed in R, and a clonotype was defined as all T cells that share the same CDR3 nucleotide sequence. In the clone abundance analyses, frequencies were normalized to the 10,000 most abundant clones in each sample. Before analysis, public T cell clones were removed, and these numbered fewer than six per sample on average. Tumor-enriched clonotypes and baseline blood-enriched clonotypes were defined as those with an abundance difference of at least 32-fold between compartments. A beta-binomial differential abundance model was applied to find clonotypes that expanded or contracted between blood time points. The Baroni-Urbani and Buser coefficient was used to measure tumor-blood repertoire similarity, and groups were compared with two-tailed Wilcoxon tests in R. The clones in this table, taken by TCRdb from immuneACCESS, are in-frame only. Not every clone is retained; where verified, under half of the shortfall comes from an unresolved V gene, and the cause of the rest is unknown. V and J calls and clone size are given by that table; D and trimming were obtained from the DNA. The sample records about 130,000 clones, about 88% of which are singletons. The top ten hold more than 10% of the sample.

With respect to this clone: Its antigen is currently not known. No base quality values were provided; no much bigger clone lies one nucleotide off.

The CDR3, cysteine through phenylalanine, is 14 amino acids long. Of all the DNA, just the CDR3 is kept, 42 bases in frame from base 1. Sample time point, as interpreted from the label and publication: baseline pretreatment blood. Reading the label with the study, this specimen's treatment or condition is: 15 Gy SBRT to primary tumor, nephrectomy 4 weeks later. To follow tumor-enriched clonotypes, serial peripheral blood was collected from radiation-treated patients at baseline and at 2 weeks and 4 weeks after SBRT. All patients had renal cell carcinoma with clear cell pathology. Genomic DNA for TCR sequencing was prepared using the QIAamp DNA Blood Mini Kit (Qiagen). Only samples passing all quality control checks were included in the analyses.

This clonotype was sampled from a woman aged 45-60 years with renal cell carcinoma. The sequencing here drew on blood, taken from a patient whose treatment included radiotherapy and nephrectomy. Recombination connected TRBV12-2 to TRBJ2-2; TRBD2, the table's D call, was not compared with the DNA. TRBV12-2 is marked as a pseudogene. The nucleotide sequence reads TGTGCAAGTCGCTTAGGAGGAGCCGGGATGGAGCTGTTTTTT. Translated, this is CASRLGGAGMELFF.